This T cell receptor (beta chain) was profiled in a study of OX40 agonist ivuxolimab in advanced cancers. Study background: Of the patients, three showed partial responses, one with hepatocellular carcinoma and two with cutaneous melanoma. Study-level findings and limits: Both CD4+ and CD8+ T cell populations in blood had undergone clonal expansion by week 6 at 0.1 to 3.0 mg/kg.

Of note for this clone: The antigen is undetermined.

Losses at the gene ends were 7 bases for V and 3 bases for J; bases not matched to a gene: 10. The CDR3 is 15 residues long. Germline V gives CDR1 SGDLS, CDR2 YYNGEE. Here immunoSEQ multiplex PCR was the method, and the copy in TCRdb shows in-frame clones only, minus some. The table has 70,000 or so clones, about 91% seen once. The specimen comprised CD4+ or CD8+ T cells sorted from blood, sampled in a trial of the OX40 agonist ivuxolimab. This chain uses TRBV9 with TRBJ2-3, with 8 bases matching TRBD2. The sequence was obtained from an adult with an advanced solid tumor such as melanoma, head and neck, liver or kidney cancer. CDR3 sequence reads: CASGSGTLSTDTQYF. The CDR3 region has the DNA TGTGCCAGCGGTAGCGGGACCTTGAGTACAGATACGCAGTATTTT.